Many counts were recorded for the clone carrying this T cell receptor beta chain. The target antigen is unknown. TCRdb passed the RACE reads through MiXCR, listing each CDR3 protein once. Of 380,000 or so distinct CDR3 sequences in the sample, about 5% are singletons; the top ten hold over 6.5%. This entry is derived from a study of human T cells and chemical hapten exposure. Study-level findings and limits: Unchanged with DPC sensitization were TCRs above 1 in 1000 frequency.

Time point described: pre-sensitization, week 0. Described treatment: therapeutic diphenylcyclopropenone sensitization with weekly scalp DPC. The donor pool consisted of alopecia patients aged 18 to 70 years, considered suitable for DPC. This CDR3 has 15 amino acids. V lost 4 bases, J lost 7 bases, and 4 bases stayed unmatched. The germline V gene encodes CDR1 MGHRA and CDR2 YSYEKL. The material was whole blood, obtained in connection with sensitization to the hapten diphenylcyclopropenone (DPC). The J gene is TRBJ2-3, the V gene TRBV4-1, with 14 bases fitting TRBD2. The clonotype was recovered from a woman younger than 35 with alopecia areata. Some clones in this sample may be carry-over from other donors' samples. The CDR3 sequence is CASSPGTSGGYTQYF. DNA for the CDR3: TGCGCCAGCAGCCCAGGGACTAGCGGGGGCTATACGCAGTATTTT.